This T cell receptor beta chain is drawn from a study of blood T cell repertoires in COVID-19. Whole-study context: The analysed material was cDNA or gDNA that came from T cells, B-cell-depleted T cells, or PBMCs.

There are 16 residues in the CDR3. V was clipped by 0 bases and J by 5 bases, with 19 bases between them. Germline V gene lookup returns CDR1 GTSNPN and CDR2 SVGIG (reference sequence). Method: immunoSEQ multiplex PCR; TCRdb's copy keeps in-frame clones and lacks some. The top ten clones hold around 26% of a sample with about 230,000 clones, roughly 84% of them seen once. This clone was counted once. What was sequenced was peripheral blood. The receptor comes from a man aged 35 to 55 with acute or convalescent COVID-19. The gene calls are TRBV30 and TRBJ2-5; D is perhaps TRBD2 (7 bases). The CDR3 nucleotides are TGTGCCTGGAGTGTAGGGGGGGGTAGAGTCCGGGAGACCCAGTACTTC. This sequence encodes CAWSVGGGRVRETQYF.